The present T cell receptor beta chain was sequenced within a study of T-cell memory formation after mild COVID-19. The CDR3 covers 16 residues. The germline CDR1 and CDR2 sequences are SGHRS and YFSETQ. The V gene end was trimmed by 2 bases and the J gene end by 2 bases; junction bases not matched to a gene: 5. Barcoded TCR alpha and TCR beta cDNA libraries with UMIs came from 5'RACE using constant-segment primers. TCRdb analysed the 5' RACE reads with MiXCR anew, one entry per CDR3 protein. Seen here are a few hundred thousand distinct CDR3 sequences, 15% to 20% observed once, and the top ten hold roughly 23%.

The sequence was collected from a man aged 18 to 35 who had mild COVID-19 (a few samples of this study predate the infection). Cell type and time point are not known. The chain carries TRBV5-1 and TRBJ2-5; 11 bases are shared with TRBD2. The sample comprised PBMCs or a T cell subset sorted from them (not recorded which). The DNA of the CDR3 is TGCGCCAGCAGCTTTATGACTAGCGGGGTTCAAGAGACCCAGTACTTC. This sequence encodes CASSFMTSGVQETQYF.